Each of the 3 T cell receptor beta chains below was sequenced from the same sample in a study of beta chain features in type 1 diabetes (dated by TCRdb to the late 2010s). These receptors are not linked to any known antigen. General findings and caveats noted by the study authors: In all four CD4+ subsets, TCRB CDR3 length was moderately but significantly shorter in type 1 diabetes patients.

Libraries came from the immunoSEQ multiplex PCR assay. The entire isolated RNA was reverse transcribed using the High Capacity cDNA Reverse Transcription Kit, and thus expressed TCRB transcripts were sequenced. The table was pulled from immuneACCESS by TCRdb, which kept in-frame rearrangements only. Such tables lose some clones; where checked, under half of the loss comes from unresolved V genes, and the rest has no known cause. In this sample the table shows around 650,000 clones, roughly an eighth of which occur a single time. Jointly, the top ten make up around 0.12% of the sample. The sequenced sample was naive CD4+ T cells from blood. According to the study, the label for this sample's cell subset or site signals: true naive CD4+ T cells. These receptors originate from a man aged 30-40 years with type 1 diabetes.

This clone was counted a few times. At one of its ends the junction is not consistent with the germline gene, which may arise from a read error. The rearrangement joins TRBV7-7 to TRBJ2-5; 9 positions match TRBD2. This CDR3 region has 15 residues. Germline V gene lookup returns CDR1 SSHAT and CDR2 FNYEAQ (reference sequence). CDR3 sequence reads: CASSLGGRGLETQYF. CDR3 in DNA: TGTGCTAGCAGCTTAGGCGGGAGGGGATTGGAGACCCAGTACTTC.

In this sample, this clone turned up a few times. The chain recombines TRBV7-8 with TRBJ1-1; perhaps TRBD1 as D (5 bases). Trimming cost V 2 bases and J 4 bases, with 8 bases left between them. This CDR3 region has 13 residues. CDR1 is SGHVS, CDR2 FQNEAQ, per germline. CDR3 protein: CASSLYGGTEAFF. CDR3 DNA sequence: TGTGCCAGCAGCTTATACGGGGGCACTGAAGCTTTCTTT. Full variable domain (outside the CDR3, taken from reference TRBV7-8 and TRBJ1-1): GAGVSQSPRYKVAKRGQDVALRCDPISGHVSLFWYQQALGQGPEFLTYFQNEAQLDKSGLPSDRFFAERPEGSVSTLKIQRTQQEDSAVYLCASSLYGGTEAFFGQGTRLTVV.

This clone has only a few counts. The rearrangement joins TRBV21-1 to TRBJ2-1. TRBV21-1 constitutes a pseudogene. This CDR3 comprises 13 residues. The CDR3 reads CASSKGGVYEQFF. The CDR3 DNA follows: TGTGCCAGCAGCAAAGGGGGTGTCTATGAGCAGTTCTTC.